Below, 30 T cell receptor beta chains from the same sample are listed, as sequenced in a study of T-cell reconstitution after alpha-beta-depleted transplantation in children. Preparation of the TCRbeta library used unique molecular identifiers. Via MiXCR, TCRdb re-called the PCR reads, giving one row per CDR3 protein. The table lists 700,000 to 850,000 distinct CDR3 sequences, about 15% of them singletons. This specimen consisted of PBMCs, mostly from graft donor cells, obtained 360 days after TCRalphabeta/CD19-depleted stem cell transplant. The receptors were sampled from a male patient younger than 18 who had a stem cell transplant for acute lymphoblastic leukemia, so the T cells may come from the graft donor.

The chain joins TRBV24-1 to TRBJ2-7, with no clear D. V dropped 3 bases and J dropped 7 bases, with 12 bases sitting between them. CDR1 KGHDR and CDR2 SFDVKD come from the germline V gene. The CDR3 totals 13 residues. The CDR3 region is CATSDLPSAEQYF. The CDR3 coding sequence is TGTGCCACCAGTGATCTGCCCTCGGCGGAGCAGTACTTC.

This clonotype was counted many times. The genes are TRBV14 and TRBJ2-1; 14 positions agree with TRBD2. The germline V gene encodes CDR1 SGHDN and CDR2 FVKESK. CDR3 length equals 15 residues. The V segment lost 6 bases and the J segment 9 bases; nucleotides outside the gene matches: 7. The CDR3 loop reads CASSPGLAGAGEQFF. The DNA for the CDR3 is TGTGCCAGCAGTCCGGGACTAGCGGGAGCGGGTGAGCAGTTCTTC.

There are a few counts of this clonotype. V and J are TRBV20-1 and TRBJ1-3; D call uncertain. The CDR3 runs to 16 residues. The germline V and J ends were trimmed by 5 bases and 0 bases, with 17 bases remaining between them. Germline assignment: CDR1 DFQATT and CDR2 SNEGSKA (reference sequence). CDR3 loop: CSAVPGSAASGNTIYF. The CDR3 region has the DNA TGCAGTGCTGTTCCTGGGAGCGCAGCCTCTGGAAACACCATATATTTT.

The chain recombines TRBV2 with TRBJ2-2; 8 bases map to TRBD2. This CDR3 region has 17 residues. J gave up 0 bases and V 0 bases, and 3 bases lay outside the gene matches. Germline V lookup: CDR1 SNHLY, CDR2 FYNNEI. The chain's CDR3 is CASSEAPGLANTGELFF. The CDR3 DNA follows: TGTGCCAGCAGTGAAGCGCCGGGACTAGCGAACACCGGGGAGCTGTTTTTT.

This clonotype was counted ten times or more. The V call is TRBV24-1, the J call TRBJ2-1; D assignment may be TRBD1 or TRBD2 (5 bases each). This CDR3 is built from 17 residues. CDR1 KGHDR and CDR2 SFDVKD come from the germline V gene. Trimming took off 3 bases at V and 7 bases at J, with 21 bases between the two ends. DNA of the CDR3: TGTGCCACCAGTGATAACCCTAGGTGGGACGGAATAAATGAGCAGTTCTTC. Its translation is CATSDNPRWDGINEQFF.

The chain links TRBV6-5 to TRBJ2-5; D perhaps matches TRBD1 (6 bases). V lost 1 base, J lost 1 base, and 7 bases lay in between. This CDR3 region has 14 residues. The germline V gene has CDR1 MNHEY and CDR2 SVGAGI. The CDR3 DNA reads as TGTGCCAGCAGTTACTGGGGGCGCCAAGAGACCCAGTACTTC. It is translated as CASSYWGRQETQYF.

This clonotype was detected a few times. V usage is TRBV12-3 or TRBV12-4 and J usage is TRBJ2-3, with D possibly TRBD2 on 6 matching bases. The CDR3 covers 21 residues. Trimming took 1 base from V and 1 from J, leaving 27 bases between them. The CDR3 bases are TGTGCCAGCAGTTTAGACCCCGTGGTGGAGGGAGATGAACTTGGCACAGATACGCAGTATTTT. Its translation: CASSLDPVVEGDELGTDTQYF.

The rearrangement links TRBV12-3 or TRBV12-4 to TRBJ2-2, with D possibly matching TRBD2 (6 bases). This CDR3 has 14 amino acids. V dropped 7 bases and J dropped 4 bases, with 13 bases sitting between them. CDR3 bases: TGTGCCAGCACTCTAGGAGGGCCCACCGGGGAGCTGTTTTTT. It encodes CASTLGGPTGELFF.

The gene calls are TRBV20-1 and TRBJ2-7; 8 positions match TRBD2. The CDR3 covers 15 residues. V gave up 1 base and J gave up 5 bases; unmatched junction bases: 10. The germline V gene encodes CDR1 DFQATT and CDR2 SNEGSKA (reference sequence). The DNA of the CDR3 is TGCAGTGCTAGAGCGACTCCTAGCGGGTTGGACGAGCAGTACTTC. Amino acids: CSARATPSGLDEQYF.

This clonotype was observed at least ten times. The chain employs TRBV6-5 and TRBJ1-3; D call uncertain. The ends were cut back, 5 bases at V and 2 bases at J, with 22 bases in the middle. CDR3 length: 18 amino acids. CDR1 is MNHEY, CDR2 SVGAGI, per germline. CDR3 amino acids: CASSPRWAKSSAGNTIYF. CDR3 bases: TGTGCCAGCAGTCCAAGATGGGCAAAATCTTCCGCTGGAAACACCATATATTTT.

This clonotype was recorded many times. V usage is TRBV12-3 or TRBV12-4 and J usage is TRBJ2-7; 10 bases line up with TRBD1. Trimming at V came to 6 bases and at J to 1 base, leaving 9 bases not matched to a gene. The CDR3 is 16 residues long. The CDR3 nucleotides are TGTGCCAGCAGCTTTACCGGGACAGGGGTTTCCTACGAGCAGTACTTC. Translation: CASSFTGTGVSYEQYF.

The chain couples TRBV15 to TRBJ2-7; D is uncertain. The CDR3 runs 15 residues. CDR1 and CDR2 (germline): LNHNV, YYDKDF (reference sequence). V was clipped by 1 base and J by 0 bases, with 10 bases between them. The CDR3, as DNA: TGTGCCACCAGCAGAGGCGCGGCCTTCTCCTACGAGCAGTACTTC. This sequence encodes CATSRGAAFSYEQYF.

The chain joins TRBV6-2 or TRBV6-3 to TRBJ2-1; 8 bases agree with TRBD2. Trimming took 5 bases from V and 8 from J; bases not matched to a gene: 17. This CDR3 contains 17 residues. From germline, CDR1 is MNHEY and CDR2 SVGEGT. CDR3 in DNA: TGTGCCAGCAGTAGGGGACTAGTGGGAGGTTTCGCGGATGAGCAGTTCTTC. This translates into CASSRGLVGGFADEQFF.

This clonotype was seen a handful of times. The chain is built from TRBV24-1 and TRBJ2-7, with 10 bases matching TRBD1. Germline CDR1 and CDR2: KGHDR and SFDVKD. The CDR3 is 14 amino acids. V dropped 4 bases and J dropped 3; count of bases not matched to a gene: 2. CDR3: CATSDRDRGYEQYF. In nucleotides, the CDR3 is TGTGCCACCAGTGACCGGGACAGGGGCTACGAGCAGTACTTC.

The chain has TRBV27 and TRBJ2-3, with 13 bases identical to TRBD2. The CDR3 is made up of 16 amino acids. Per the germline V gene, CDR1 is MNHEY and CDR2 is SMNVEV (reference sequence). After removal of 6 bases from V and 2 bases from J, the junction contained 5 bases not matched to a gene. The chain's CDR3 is CASRLAGGPVTDTQYF. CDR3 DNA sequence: TGTGCCAGCAGACTAGCGGGAGGGCCTGTCACAGATACGCAGTATTTT.

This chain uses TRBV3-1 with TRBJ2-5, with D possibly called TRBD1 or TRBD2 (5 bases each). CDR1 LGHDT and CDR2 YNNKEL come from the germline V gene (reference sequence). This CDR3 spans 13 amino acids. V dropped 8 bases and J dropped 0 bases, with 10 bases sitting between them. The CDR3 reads CASGGSYQETQYF. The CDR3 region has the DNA TGTGCCAGCGGGGGTAGTTACCAAGAGACCCAGTACTTC.

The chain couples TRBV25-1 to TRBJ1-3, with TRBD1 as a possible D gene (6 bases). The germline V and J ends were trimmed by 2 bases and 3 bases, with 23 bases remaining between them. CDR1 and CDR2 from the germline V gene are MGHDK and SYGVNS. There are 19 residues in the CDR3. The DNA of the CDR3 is TGTGCCAGCAGTGAAAATTTTGTGGGCAGGGGAACGTTTGGAAACACCATATATTTT. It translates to CASSENFVGRGTFGNTIYF.

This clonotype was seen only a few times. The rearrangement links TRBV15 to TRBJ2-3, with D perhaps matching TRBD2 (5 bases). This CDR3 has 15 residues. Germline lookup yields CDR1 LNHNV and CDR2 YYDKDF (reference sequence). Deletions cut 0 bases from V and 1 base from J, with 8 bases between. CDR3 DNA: TGTGCCACCAGCAGAGAAAGCGGAGGCACAGATACGCAGTATTTT. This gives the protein CATSRESGGTDTQYF.

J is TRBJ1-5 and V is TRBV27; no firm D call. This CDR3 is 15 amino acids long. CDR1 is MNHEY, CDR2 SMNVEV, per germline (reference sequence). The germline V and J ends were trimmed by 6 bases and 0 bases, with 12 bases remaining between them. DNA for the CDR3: TGTGCCAGCAGCCTCACACCTTATAGCAATCAGCCCCAGCATTTT. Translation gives CASSLTPYSNQPQHF.

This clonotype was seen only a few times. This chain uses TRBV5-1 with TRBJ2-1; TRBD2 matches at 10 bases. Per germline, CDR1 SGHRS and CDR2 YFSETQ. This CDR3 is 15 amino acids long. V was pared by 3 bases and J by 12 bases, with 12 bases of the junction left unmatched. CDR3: CASSYSSGSTAWQFF. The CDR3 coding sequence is TGCGCCAGCAGCTACTCTAGCGGGAGCACAGCGTGGCAGTTCTTC.

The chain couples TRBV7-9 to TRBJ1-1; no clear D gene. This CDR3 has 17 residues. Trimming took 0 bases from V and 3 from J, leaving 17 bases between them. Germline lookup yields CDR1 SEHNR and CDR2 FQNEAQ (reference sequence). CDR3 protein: CASSLAPGFLRDTEAFF. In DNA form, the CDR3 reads TGTGCCAGCAGCTTAGCGCCGGGGTTTCTTAGGGACACTGAAGCTTTCTTT. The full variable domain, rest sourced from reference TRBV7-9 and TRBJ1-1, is DTGVSQNPRHKITKRGQNVTFRCDPISEHNRLYWYRQTLGQGPEFLTYFQNEAQLEKSRLLSDRFSAERPKGSFSTLEIQRTEQGDSAMYLCASSLAPGFLRDTEAFFGQGTRLTVV.

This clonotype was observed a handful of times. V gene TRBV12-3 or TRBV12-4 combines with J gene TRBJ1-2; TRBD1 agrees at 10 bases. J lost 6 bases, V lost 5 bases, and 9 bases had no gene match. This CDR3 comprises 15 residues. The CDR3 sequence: CASSTEDRGKHGYTF. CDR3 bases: TGTGCCAGCAGTACGGAGGACAGGGGGAAGCATGGCTACACCTTC.

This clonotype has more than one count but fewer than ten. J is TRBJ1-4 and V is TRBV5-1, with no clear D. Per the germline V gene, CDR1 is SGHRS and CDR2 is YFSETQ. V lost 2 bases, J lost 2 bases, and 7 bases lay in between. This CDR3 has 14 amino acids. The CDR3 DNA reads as TGCGCCAGCAGCTTCTCGACCACTAATGAAAAACTGTTTTTT. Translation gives CASSFSTTNEKLFF.

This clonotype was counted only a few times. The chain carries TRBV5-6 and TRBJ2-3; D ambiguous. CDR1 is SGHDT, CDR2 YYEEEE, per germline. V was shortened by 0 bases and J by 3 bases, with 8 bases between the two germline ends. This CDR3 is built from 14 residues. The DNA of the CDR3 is TGTGCCAGCAGCTTGGTCCCGGAGACAGATACGCAGTATTTT. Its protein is CASSLVPETDTQYF.

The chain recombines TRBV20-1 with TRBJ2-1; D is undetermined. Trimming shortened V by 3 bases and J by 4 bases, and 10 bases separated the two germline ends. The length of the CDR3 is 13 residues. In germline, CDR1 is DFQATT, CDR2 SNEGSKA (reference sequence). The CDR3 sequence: CSASGGPYNEQFF. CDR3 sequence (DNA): TGCAGTGCTAGTGGTGGGCCTTACAATGAGCAGTTCTTC.

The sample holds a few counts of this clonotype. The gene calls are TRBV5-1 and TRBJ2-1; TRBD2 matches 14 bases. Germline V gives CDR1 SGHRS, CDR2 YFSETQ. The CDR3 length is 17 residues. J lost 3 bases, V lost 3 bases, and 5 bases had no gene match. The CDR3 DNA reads TGCGCCAGCAGCTGGGGACTAGCGGGAGCGGGCTACAATGAGCAGTTCTTC. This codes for CASSWGLAGAGYNEQFF.

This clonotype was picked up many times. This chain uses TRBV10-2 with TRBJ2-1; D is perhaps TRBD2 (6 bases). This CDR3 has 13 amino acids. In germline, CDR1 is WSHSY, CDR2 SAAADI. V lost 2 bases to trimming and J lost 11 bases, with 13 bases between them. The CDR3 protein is CASSETSYWKQFF. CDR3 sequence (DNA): TGCGCCAGCAGTGAGACTAGCTACTGGAAGCAGTTCTTC.

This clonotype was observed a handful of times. The CDR3 reads CASSHPLAGEQETQYF. The CDR3 DNA follows: TGTGCCAGCAGCCATCCCCTAGCGGGCGAACAAGAGACCCAGTACTTC. The rearrangement joins TRBV4-2 to TRBJ2-5; 8 bases agree with TRBD2. The length of the CDR3 is 16 residues. In germline, CDR1 is LGHNA, CDR2 YNFKEQ. V was pared by 3 bases and J by 2 bases, with 8 bases of the junction left unmatched.

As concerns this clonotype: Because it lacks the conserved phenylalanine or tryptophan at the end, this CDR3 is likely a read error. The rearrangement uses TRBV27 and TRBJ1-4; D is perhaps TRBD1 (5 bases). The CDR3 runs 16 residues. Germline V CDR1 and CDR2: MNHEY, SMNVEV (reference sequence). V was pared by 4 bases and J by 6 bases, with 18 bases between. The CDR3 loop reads CASSSTRSDSDEKLFS. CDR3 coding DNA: TGTGCCAGCAGTTCTACCCGCTCAGACAGTGATGAAAAACTGTTTTCT.

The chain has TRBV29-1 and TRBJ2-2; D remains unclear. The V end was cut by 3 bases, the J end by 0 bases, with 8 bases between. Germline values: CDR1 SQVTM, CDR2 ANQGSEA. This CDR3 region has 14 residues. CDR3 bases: TGCAGCGTTGATTTCAACTCGAACACCGGGGAGCTGTTTTTT. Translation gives CSVDFNSNTGELFF.